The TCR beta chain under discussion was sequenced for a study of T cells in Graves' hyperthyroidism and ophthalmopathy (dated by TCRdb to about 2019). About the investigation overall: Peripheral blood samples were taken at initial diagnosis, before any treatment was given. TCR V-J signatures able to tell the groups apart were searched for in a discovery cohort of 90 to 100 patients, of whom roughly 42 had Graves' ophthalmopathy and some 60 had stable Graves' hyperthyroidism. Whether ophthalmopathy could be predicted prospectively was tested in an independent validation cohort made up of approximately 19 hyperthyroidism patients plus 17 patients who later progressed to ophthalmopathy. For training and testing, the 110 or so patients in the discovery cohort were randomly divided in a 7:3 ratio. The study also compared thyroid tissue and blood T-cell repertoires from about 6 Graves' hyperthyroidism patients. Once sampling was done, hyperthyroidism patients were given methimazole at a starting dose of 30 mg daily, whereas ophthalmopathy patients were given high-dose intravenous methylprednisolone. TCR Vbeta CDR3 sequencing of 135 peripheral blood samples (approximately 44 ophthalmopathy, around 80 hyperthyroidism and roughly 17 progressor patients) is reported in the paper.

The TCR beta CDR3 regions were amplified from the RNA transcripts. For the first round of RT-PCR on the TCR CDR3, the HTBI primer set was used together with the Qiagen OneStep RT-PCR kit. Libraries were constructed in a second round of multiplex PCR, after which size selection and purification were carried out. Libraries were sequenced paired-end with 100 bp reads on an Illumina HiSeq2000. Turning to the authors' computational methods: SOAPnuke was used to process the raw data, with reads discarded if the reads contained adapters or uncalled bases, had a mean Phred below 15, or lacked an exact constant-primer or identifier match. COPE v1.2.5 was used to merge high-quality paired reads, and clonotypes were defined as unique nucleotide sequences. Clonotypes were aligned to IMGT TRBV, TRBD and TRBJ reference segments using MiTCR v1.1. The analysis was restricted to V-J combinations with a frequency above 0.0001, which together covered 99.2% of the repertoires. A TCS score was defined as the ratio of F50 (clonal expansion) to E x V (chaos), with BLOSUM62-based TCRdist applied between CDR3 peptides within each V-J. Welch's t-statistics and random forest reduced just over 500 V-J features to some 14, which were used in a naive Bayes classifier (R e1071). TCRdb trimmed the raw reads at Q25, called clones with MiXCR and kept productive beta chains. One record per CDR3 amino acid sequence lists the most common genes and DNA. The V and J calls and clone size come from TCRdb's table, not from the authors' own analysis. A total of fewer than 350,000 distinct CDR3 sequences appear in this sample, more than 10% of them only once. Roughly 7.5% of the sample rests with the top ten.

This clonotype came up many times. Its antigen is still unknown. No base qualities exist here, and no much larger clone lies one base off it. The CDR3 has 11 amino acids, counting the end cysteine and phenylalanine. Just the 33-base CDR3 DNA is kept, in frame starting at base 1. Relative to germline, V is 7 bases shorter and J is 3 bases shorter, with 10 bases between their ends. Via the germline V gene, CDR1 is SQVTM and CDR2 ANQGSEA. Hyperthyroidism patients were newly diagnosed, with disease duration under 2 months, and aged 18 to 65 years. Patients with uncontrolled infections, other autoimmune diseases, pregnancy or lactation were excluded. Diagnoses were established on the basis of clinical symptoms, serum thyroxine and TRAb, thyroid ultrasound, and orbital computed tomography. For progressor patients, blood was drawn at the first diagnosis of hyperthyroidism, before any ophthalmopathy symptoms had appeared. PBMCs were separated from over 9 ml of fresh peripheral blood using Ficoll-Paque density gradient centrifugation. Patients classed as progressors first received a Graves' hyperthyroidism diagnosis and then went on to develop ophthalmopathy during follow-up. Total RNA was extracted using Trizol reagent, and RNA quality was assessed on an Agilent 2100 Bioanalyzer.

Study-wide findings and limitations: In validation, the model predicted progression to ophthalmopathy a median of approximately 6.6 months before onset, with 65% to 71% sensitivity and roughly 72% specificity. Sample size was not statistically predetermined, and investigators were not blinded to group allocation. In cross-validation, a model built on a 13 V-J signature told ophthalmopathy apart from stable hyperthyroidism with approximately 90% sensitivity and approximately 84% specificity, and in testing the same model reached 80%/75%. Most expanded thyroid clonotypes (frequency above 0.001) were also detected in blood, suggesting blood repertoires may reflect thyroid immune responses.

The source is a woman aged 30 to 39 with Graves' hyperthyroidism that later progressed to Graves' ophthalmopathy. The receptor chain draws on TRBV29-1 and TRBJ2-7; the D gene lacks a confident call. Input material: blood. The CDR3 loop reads CSAIQNYEQYF. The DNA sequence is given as TGCAGCGCAATCCAGAACTACGAGCAGTACTTC.